Given below is one T cell receptor beta chain in context. This clonotype was seen ten or more times. What antigen it recognizes has not been identified. Base qualities are missing; no much larger clone stands one base away. The sample originates from a study of read filtering for tumor transcriptome and immune sequencing (dated by TCRdb to 2019 to 2021). Background for the entire study: The cohort had under 20 male and 14 female patients with a mean age of roughly 66 years, ranging from 47 to 80. By revised international staging, 8 or 9 patients were R-ISS I, around 15 were R-ISS II and roughly 7 were R-ISS III. Whole-transcriptome libraries were prepared with the TruSeq RNA Access Library Prep Kit after DNase treatment. The study compared TCR repertoires from targeted immune repertoire sequencing and bulk whole-transcriptome sequencing run on the same bone marrow samples. TCR-region mapped reads per sample ranged from about 4.05 to 11 million with IR-seq versus only roughly 75 to 1273 with RNA-seq. A main aim was a read-filtering strategy for immune repertoire data, specifically whether clonotypes supported by a single read should be removed.

Here is what the overall study found, with its caveats: Single-read clonotypes made up around 82% of clonotypes but only roughly 3.6% of total reads in IR-seq, compared with around 70% of clonotypes and more than 40% of reads in RNA-seq. The correlation between IR-seq and RNA-seq shared clonotype proportions was increased by removal of single-read clonotypes. The sorted CD138-negative fraction was not purified T cells but a mixed bone marrow immune population. Compared with RNA-seq, IR-seq captured clonotypes at much higher depth and more reliably, and a smaller IR-seq throughput was enough to identify most shared clonotypes.

From a lookup of the germline V gene, CDR1 and CDR2 are KGHDR and SFDVKD. At the junction V is shortened by 7 bases and J by 6 bases, with 12 bases in between. There are 13 amino acids in the CDR3, from cysteine to phenylalanine inclusive. Only CDR3 DNA is held: 39 bases, read in frame from base 1. Every patient had bone marrow sampled at the time of active disease. Bone marrow mononuclear cells were isolated by Ficoll-Hypaque density gradient centrifugation. CD138-negative cells were obtained by negative selection after labeling with CD138 magnetic microbeads on a MACS separator, removing myeloma plasma cells. Flow cytometry on an Attune NxT with CD138 antibodies was used to check the purity of the isolated cells. Total RNA was extracted with TRIzol reagent and quantified with a NanoDrop spectrophotometer. Paired RNA-seq and IR-seq were performed on each patient's CD138-negative bone marrow sample.

TCR libraries were built from roughly 400 ng RNA with the Immunoverse kit, using molecular barcoded adaptors covering alpha/delta and beta/gamma chains. The same RNA used for transcriptome sequencing was used for TCR library preparation. Sequencing of the TCR libraries was done on an Illumina HiSeq 4000 with 2 x 150 cycles. As for the original processing: MiXCR aligned TCR reads to human V, D, J and C references and assembled the aligned reads into CDR3 clonotypes, with quality filtering and error correction included. The tcR package in R was used to analyze clonotype counts and gene usage diversity. For inspection of raw mapping reads, RNA-seq reads were mapped by STAR aligner version 2.5.3a onto GRCh37 of the human genome. To test how sequencing depth affected the clonotypes detected, IR-seq fastq files were randomly downsampled with Seqtk 1.3. TCRdb trimmed the raw reads at Q25, called clones with MiXCR and kept productive beta chains. All rows with the same CDR3 protein become a single entry with the most common DNA and genes. What appears here as the V and J calls and clone size reflects TCRdb's work, not the paper's. The sample table records roughly 61,000 distinct CDR3 sequences; around an eighth of these occur just once. More than 15% of the sample is held by the ten biggest clonotypes.

The sequenced material came from a population of CD138-negative cells sorted from bone marrow. According to the study, the label for this sample's cell subset or site signals: bone marrow mononuclear cells depleted of CD138+ plasma/myeloma cells by negative magnetic selection. The rearranged segments are TRBV24-1 and TRBJ2-1, with the D segment identity uncertain. The clonotype originates from a donor aged 40 or older with multiple myeloma. The DNA sequence reads TGTGCCACCAGCGGCAGTATTGGCAATGAGCAGTTCTTC. The resulting protein is CATSGSIGNEQFF.